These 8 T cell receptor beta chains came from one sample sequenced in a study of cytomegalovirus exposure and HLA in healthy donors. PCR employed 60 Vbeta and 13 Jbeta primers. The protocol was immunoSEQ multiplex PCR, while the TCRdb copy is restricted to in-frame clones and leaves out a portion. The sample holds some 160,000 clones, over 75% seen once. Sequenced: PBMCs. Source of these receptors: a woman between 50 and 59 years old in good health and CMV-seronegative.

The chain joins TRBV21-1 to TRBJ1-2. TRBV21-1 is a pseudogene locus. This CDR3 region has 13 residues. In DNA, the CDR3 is TGTGCCAGCAGCTCCTCAACACCTAGGGGCTACACCTTC. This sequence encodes CASSSSTPRGYTF.

CDR3: CASSEVTDEKLFF. The CDR3 bases are TGTGCCAGTAGTGAGGTAACGGATGAAAAACTGTTTTTT. The V and J genes are TRBV19 and TRBJ1-4; D not certain. The CDR3 runs to 13 residues. From germline, CDR1 is LNHDA and CDR2 SQIVND (reference sequence). The V and J ends lost 5 bases and 6 bases respectively, with 10 bases between them.

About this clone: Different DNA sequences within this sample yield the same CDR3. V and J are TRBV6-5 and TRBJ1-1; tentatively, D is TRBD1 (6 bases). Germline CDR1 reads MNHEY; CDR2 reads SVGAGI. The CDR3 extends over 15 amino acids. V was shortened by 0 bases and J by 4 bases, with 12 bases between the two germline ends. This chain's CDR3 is CASSYSAGVGTEAFF. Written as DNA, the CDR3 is TGTGCCAGCAGTTACTCCGCAGGGGTGGGCACTGAAGCTTTCTTT.

CDR3 amino acids: CATSRDTGLAGGVDTQYF. The CDR3 bases are TGTGCCACCAGCAGAGATACGGGACTAGCGGGGGGGGTAGATACGCAGTATTTT. The chain uses TRBV15 and TRBJ2-3; 16 bases line up with TRBD2. CDR3 size: 18 residues. The V and J ends lost 0 bases and 5 bases, in that order; junction bases with no gene match: 5. The germline V gene encodes CDR1 LNHNV and CDR2 YYDKDF (reference sequence).

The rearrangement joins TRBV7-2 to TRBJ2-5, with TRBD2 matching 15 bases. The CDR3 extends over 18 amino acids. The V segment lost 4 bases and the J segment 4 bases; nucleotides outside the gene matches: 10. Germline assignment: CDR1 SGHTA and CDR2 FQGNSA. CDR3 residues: CASSSGLAGGPGRETQYF. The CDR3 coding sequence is TGTGCCAGCAGCTCCGGACTAGCGGGGGGGCCGGGGAGAGAGACCCAGTACTTC.

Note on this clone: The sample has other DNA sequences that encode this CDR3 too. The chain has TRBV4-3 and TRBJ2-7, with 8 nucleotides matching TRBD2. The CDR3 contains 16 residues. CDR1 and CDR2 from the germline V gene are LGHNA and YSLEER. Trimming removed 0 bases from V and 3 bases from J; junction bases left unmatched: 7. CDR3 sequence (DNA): TGCGCCAGCAGCCAAGATGACGGGGGGGCATTCTACGAGCAGTACTTC. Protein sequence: CASSQDDGGAFYEQYF.

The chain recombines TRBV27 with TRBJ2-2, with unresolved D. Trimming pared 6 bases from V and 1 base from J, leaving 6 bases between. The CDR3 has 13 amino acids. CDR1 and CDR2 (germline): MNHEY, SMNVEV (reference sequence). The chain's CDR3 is CASSLMNTGELFF. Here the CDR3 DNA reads TGTGCCAGCAGCCTAATGAACACCGGGGAGCTGTTTTTT.

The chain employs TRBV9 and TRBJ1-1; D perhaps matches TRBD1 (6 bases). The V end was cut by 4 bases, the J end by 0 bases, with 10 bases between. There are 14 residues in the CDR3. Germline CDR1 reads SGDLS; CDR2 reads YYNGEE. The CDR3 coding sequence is TGTGCCAGCAGCCATGGGGGCATGAACACTGAAGCTTTCTTT. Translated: CASSHGGMNTEAFF.